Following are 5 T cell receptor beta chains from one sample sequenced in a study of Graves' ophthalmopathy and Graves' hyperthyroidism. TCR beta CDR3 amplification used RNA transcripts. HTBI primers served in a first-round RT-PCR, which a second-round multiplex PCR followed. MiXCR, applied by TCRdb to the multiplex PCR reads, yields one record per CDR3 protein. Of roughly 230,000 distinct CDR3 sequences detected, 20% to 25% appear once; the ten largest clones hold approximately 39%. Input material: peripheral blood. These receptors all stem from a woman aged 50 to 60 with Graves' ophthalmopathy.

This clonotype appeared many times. The CDR3 bases are TGTGCCAGCAGCAAGCTGACCGGGACAGGGGCGGGAGAGCAGTACTTC. As protein: CASSKLTGTGAGEQYF. The chain carries TRBV7-8 and TRBJ2-7; 10 bases line up with TRBD1. CDR3 size: 16 residues. With 5 bases clipped from V and 7 bases from J, the junction kept 14 bases outside the gene matches. The germline CDR1 and CDR2 sequences are SGHVS and FQNEAQ.

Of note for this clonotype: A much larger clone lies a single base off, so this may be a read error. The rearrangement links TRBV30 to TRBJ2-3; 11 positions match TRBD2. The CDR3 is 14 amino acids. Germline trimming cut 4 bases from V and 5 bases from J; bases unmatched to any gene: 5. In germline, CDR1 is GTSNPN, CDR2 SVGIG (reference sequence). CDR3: CAWKTSGIIDTQYF. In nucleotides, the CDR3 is TGTGCCTGGAAGACTAGCGGGATAATAGATACGCAGTATTTT. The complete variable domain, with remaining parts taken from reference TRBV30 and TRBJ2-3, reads SQTIHQWPATLVQPVGSPLSLECTVEGTSNPNLYWYRQAAGRGLQLLFYSVGIGQISSEVPQNLSASRPQDRQFILSSKKLLLSDSGFYLCAWKTSGIIDTQYFGPGTRLTVL.

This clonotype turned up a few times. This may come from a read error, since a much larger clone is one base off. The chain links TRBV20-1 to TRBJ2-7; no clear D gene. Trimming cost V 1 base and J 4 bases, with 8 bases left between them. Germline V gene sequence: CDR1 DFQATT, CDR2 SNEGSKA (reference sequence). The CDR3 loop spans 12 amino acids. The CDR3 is CSARALGYEQYF. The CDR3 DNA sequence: TGCAGTGCTAGAGCTCTGGGTTACGAGCAGTACTTC.

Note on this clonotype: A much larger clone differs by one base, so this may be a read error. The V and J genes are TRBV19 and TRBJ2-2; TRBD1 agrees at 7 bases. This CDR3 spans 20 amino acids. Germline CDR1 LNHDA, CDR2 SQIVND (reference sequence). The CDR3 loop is CASSVLLGGTGDSNIGELFF. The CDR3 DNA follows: TGTGCCAGTAGCGTTCTATTAGGGGGCACAGGAGACTCTAACATCGGGGAGCTGTTTTTT.

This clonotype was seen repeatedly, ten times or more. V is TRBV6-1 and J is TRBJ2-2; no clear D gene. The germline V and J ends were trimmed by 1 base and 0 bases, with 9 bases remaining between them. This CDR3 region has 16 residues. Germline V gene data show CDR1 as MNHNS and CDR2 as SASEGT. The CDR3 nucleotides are TGTGCCAGCAGTGAAGAGCGACTGCCGAACACCGGGGAGCTGTTTTTT. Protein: CASSEERLPNTGELFF.